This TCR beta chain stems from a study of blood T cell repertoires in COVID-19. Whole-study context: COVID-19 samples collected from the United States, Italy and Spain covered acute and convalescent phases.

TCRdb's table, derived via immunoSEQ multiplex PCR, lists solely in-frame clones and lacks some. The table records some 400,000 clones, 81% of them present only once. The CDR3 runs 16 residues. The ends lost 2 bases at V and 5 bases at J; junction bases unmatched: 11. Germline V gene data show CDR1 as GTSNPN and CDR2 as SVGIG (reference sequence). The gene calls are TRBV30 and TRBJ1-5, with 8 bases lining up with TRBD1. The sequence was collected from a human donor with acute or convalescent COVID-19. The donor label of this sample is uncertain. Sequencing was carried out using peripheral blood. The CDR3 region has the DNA TGTGCCTGGAGTCTGACAGGGGCCGCTCCCTATCAGCCCCAGCATTTT. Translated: CAWSLTGAAPYQPQHF.